This record covers a single T cell receptor (beta chain). What it binds is not known. The CDR3 covers 18 residues. The germline V gene has CDR1 SGHAT and CDR2 FQNNGV. V lost 2 bases and J lost 6; bases outside the gene matches: 15. These data come from a study of T cell responses to AZD1222 COVID-19 vaccine. Background on the study: The study pooled second doses at about 4 or about 12 weeks.

Study conclusions and caveats: The donors showed a predominance of white British ancestry and of females, with possible underestimation of clonal diversity.

Libraries were prepared by immunoSEQ multiplex PCR; TCRdb keeps only in-frame clonotypes and omits some of them. The data contain about 130,000 clones, approximately 85% of them singletons. The sequence was collected from an adult in good health. The J gene is TRBJ2-2, the V gene TRBV11-2, with TRBD2 identical over 7 bases. Specimen: peripheral blood, collected on day 0 of AZD1222 vaccination. Here the CDR3 DNA reads TGTGCCAGCAGCTTAAGTCCTTCCGGGACTACTTGGCCCGGGGAGCTGTTTTTT. Amino acids: CASSLSPSGTTWPGELFF.